This TCR beta chain was profiled in a study of blood T cell repertoires in COVID-19. For the study at large: Both acute and convalescent COVID-19 samples were obtained from the United States, Italy and Spain. T cells, B-cell-depleted T cells, or PBMCs provided the cDNA or gDNA that served as material.

V lost 4 bases, J lost 6 bases, and 7 bases stayed unmatched. The CDR3 contains 16 residues. Germline loops: CDR1 SNHLY, CDR2 FYNNEI. In the study's own analysis: Nucleated cell counts were estimated from reference gene primer amplification. Sequencing was performed with immunoSEQ multiplex PCR; in TCRdb, only in-frame clones are kept and a portion is missing. For V, J and clone size, that table is used; D and trimming come from the DNA. In the table there are some 150,000 clones, about 80% of which are singletons. Sequenced material: peripheral blood. This chain connects TRBV2 to TRBJ1-5, with 12 positions matching TRBD1. This TCR derives from a man in his fifties or sixties with acute or convalescent COVID-19. The CDR3 bases are TGTGCCAGCAGTGGAGGGGGACAGGGGGCGGGTCAGCCCCAGCATTTT. The encoded protein is CASSGGGQGAGQPQHF.